Below are 2 T cell receptor beta chains sequenced from a single sample in a study of CD8+ T cells in alopecia areata. Regarding treatment: oral pan-JAK inhibitor, 5-10 mg twice daily. Extracted RNA was reverse transcribed into cDNA, the sequencing template. TCRdb's table, derived via immunoSEQ multiplex PCR, lists solely in-frame clones and lacks some. The table includes more than 200,000 clones, over 40% detected once. The source material was CD4+ T cells sorted from blood, sampled at approximately week 36, from a patient treated with tofacitinib. The receptors derive from a human donor with alopecia areata.

The V and J genes are TRBV18 and TRBJ2-7; D gene ambiguous. CDR3 length equals 13 residues. Germline CDR1 KGHSH, CDR2 LQKENI. The V end lost 3 bases, the J end lost 7 bases, and 13 bases lay between the germline ends. For the CDR3, the DNA is TGTGCCAGCTCACCCGGTCCTGTGAAGGAGCAGTACTTC. Residues: CASSPGPVKEQYF.

J is TRBJ2-3 and V is TRBV7-3, with a tentative D call TRBD2 (5 bases). There are 18 residues in the CDR3. With 0 bases removed from V and 2 bases from J, the gap between germline ends came to 18 bases. Germline CDR1 SGHTA, CDR2 FQGTGA. The CDR3 DNA reads TGTGCCAGCAGCTTAACGTTAGGGAGAGGTCGTGTCACAGATACGCAGTATTTT. It yields the protein CASSLTLGRGRVTDTQYF. Looking up the rest from reference TRBV7-3 and TRBJ2-3 gives the full variable domain: GAGVSQTPSNKVTEKGKYVELRCDPISGHTALYWYRQSLGQGPEFLIYFQGTGAADDSGLPNDRFFAVRPEGSVSTLKIQRTERGDSAVYLCASSLTLGRGRVTDTQYFGPGTRLTVL.